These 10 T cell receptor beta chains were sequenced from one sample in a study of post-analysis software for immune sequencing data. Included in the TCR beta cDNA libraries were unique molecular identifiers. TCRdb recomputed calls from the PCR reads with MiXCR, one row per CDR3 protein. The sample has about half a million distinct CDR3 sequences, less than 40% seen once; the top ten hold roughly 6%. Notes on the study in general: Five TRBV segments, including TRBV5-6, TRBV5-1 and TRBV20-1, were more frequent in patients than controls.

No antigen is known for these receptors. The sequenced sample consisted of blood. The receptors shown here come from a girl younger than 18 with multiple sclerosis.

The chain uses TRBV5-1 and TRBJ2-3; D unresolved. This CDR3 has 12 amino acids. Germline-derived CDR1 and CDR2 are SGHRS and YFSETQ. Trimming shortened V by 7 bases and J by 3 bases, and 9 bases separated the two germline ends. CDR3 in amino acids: CASQLNTDTQYF. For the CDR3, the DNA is TGCGCCAGCCAACTAAATACAGATACGCAGTATTTT.

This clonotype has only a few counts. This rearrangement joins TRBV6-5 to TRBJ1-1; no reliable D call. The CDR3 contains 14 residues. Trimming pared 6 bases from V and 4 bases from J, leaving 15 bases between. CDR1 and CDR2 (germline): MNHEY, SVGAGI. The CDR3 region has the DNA TGTGCCAGCAGACCGGGGTACTCCAGCACTGAAGCTTTCTTT. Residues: CASRPGYSSTEAFF.

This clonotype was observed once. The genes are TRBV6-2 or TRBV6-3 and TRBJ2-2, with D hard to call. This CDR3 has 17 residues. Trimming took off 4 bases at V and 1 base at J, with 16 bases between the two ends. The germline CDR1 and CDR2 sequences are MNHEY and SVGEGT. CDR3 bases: TGTGCCAGCAGTTTACCCCTCGAGAGCCTGAACACCGGGGAGCTGTTTTTT. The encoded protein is CASSLPLESLNTGELFF.

The CDR3 reads CASRISNSNQPQHF. The DNA of the CDR3 is TGTGCCAGCAGAATCAGCAATAGCAATCAGCCCCAGCATTTT. V gene TRBV27 combines with J gene TRBJ1-5; D is unresolved. CDR1 is MNHEY, CDR2 SMNVEV, per germline (reference sequence). Trimming took off 6 bases at V and 0 bases at J, with 9 bases between the two ends. This CDR3 is built from 14 residues.

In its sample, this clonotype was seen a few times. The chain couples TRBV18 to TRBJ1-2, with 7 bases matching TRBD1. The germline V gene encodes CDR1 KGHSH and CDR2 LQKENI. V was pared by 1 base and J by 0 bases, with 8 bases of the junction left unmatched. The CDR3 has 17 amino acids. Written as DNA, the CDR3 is TGTGCCAGCTCACCACGGGGACAGACCTTAGCTAACTATGGCTACACCTTC. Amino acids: CASSPRGQTLANYGYTF.

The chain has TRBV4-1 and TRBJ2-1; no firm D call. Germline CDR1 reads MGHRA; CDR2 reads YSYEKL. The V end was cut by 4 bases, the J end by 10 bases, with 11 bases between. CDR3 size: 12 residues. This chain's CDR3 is CASSLGPSEQFF. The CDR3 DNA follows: TGCGCCAGCAGCCTCGGACCGTCGGAGCAGTTCTTC.

CDR3 nucleotide sequence: TGCAGTGCTAGAGTGCAAGACGCCGCCGTAGTTGGAGACTACACCTTC. Its translation: CSARVQDAAVVGDYTF. The V call is TRBV20-1, the J call TRBJ1-2; D unclear. This CDR3 has 16 amino acids. V gave up 1 base and J gave up 10 bases, with 25 bases separating them. From germline, CDR1 is DFQATT and CDR2 SNEGSKA (reference sequence).

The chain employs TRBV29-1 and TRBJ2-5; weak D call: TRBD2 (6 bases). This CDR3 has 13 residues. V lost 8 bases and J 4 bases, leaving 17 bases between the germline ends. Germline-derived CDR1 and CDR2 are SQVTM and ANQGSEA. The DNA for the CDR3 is TGCAGCCTTCTCCCCTCCGGGGGAGAGACCCAGTACTTC. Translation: CSLLPSGGETQYF.

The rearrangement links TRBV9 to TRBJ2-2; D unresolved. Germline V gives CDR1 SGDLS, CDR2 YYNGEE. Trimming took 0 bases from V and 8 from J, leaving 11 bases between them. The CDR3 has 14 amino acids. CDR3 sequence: CASSVAHSPGELFF. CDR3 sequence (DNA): TGTGCCAGCAGCGTAGCGCACAGCCCGGGGGAGCTGTTTTTT.

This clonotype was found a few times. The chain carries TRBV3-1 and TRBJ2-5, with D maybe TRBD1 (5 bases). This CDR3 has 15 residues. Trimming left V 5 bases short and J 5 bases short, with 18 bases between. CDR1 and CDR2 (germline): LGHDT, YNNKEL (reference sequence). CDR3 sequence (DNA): TGTGCCAGCAGCGCAGACCAGGGTCGTACGGAGACCCAGTACTTC. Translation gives CASSADQGRTETQYF.